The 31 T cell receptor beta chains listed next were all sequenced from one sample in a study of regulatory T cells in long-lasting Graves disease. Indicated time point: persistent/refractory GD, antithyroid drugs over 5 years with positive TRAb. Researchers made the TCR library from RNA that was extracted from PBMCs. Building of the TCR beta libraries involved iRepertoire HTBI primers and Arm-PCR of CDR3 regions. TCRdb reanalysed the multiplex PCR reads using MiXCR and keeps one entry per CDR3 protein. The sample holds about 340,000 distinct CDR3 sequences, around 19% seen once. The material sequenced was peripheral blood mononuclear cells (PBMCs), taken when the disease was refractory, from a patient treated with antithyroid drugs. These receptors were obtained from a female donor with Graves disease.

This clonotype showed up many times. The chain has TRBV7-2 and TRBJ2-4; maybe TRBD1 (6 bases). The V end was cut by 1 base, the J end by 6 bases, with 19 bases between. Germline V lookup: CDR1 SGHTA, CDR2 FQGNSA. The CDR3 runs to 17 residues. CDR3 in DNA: TGTGCCAGCAGCTTAGTGCTCCAGGGAACAGGGCGAAACATTCAGTACTTC. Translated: CASSLVLQGTGRNIQYF.

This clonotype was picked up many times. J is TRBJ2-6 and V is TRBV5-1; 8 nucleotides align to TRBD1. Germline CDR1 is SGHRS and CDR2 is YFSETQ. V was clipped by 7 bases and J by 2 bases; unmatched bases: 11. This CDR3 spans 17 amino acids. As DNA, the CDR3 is TGCGCCAGCGGGCCCCATCAGACAGGGGCTGGGGCCAACGTCCTGACTTTC. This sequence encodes CASGPHQTGAGANVLTF. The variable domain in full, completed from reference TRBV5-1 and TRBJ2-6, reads KAGVTQTPRYLIKTRGQQVTLSCSPISGHRSVSWYQQTPGQGLQFLFEYFSETQRNKGNFPGRFSGRQFSNSRSEMNVSTLELGDSALYLCASGPHQTGAGANVLTFGAGSRLTVL.

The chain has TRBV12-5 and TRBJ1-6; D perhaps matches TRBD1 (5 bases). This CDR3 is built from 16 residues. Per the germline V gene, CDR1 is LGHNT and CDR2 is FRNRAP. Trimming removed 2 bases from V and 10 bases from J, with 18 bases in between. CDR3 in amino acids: CASGLTPRWGVSPLHF. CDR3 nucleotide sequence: TGTGCTAGTGGTTTGACGCCCCGGTGGGGGGTCTCACCCCTCCACTTT. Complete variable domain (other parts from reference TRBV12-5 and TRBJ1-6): DARVTQTPRHKVTEMGQEVTMRCQPILGHNTVFWYRQTMMQGLELLAYFRNRAPLDDSGMPKDRFSAEMPDATLATLKIQPSEPRDSAVYFCASGLTPRWGVSPLHFGNGTRLTVT.

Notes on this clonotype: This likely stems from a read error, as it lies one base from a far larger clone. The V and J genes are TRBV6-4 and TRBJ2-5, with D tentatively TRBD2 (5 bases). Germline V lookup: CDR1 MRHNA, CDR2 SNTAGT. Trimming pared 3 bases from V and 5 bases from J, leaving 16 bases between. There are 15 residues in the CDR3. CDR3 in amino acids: CASSEQPHEGETQYF. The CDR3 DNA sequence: TGTGCCAGCAGTGAACAACCGCACGAGGGCGAGACCCAGTACTTC.

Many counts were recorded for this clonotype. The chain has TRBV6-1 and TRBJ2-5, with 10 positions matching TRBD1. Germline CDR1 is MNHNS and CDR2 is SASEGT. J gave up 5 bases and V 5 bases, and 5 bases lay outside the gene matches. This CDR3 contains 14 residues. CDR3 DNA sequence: TGTGCCAGCAGTAGACAGGGGGCGGGGGAGACCCAGTACTTC. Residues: CASSRQGAGETQYF.

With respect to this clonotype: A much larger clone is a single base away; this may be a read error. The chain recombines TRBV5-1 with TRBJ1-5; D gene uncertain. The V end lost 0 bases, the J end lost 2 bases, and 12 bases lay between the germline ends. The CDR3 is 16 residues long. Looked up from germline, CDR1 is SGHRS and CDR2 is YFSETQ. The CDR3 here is CASSLAPGGGNQPQHF. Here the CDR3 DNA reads TGCGCCAGCAGCTTGGCCCCCGGAGGTGGCAATCAGCCCCAGCATTTT.

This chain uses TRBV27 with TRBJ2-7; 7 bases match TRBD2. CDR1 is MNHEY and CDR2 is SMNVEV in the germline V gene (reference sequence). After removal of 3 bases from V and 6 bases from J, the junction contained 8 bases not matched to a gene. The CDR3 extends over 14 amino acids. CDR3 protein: CASSFTSGTGEQYF. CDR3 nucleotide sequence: TGTGCCAGCAGTTTTACCAGCGGGACTGGCGAGCAGTACTTC.

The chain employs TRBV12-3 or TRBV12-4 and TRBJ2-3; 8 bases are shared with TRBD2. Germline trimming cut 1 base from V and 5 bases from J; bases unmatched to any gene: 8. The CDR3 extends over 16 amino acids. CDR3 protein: CASSLGGRLKQDTQYF. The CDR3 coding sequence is TGTGCCAGCAGTTTAGGCGGGAGGTTGAAACAAGATACGCAGTATTTT.

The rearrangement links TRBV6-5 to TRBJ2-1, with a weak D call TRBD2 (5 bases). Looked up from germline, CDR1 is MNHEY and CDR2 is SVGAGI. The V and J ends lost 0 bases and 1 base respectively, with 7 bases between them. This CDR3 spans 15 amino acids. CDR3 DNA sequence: TGTGCCAGCAGTTACTCTACTAGATCCTACAATGAGCAGTTCTTC. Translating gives CASSYSTRSYNEQFF.

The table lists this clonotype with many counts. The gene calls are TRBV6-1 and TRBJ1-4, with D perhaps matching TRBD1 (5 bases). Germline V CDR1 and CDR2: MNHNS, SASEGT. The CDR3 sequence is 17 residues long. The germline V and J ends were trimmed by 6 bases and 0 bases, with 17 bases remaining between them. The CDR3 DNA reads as TGTGCCAGCAGGGCCATACGGGACGCCTCAACTAATGAAAAACTGTTTTTT. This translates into CASRAIRDASTNEKLFF.

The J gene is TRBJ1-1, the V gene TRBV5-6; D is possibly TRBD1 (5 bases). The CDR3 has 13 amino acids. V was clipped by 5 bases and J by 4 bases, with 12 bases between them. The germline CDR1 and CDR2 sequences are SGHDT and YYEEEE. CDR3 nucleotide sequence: TGTGCCAGCAGTCCAGGGATTTCCACTGAAGCTTTCTTT. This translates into CASSPGISTEAFF.

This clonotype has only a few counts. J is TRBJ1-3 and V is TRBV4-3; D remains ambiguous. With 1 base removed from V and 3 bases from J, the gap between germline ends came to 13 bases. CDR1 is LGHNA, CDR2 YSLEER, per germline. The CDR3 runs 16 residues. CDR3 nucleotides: TGCGCCAGCAGCCAAGGTTGGAGGGTCAGTGGAAACACCATATATTTT. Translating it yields CASSQGWRVSGNTIYF.

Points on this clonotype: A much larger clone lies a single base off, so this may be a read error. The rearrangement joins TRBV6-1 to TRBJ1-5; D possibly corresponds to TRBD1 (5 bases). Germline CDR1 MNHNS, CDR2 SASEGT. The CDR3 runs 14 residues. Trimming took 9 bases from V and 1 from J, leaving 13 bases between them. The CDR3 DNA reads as TGTGCCAGTCGACGGGGGAGAAGCAATCAGCCCCAGCATTTT. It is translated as CASRRGRSNQPQHF.

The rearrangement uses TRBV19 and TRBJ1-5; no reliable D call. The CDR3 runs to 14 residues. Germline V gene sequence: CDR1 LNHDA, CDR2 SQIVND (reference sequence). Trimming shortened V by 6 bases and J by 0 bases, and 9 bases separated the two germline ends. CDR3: CASSKTYSNQPQHF. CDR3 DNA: TGTGCCAGTAGCAAAACATATAGCAATCAGCCCCAGCATTTT.

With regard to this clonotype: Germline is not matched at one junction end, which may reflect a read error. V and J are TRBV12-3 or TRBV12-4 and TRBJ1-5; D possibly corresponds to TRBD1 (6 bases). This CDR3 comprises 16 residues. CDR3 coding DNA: TGTGCCAGCAGATCACAGGGAAGGGGTAGCGATCAGCCCCAGCATTTT. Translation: CASRSQGRGSDQPQHF.

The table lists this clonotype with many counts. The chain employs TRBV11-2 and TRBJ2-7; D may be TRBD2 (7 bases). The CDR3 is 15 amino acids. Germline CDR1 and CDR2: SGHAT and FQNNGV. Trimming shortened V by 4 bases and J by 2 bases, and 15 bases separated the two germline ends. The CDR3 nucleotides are TGTGCCAGCAGCTCAGAGGTGGGGGGGCCCTACGAGCAGTACTTC. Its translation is CASSSEVGGPYEQYF.

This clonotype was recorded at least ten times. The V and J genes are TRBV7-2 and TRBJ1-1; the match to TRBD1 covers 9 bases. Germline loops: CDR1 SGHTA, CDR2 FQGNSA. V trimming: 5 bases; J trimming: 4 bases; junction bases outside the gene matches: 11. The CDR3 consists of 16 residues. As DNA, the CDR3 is TGTGCCAGCAGCCGAGCTGGACAGGGGAGGGGCACTGAAGCTTTCTTT. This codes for CASSRAGQGRGTEAFF.

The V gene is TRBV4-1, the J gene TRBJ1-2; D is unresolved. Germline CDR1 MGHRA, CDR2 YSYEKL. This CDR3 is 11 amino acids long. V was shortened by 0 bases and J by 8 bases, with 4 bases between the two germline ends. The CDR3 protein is CASSQDRGYTF. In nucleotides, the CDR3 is TGCGCCAGCAGCCAAGACAGGGGCTACACCTTC.

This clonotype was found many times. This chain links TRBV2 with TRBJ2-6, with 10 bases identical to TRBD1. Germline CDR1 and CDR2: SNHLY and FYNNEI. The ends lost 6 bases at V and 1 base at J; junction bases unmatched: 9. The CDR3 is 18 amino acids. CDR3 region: CASRTRDRGWSGANVLTF. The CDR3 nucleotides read TGTGCCAGCAGGACCCGGGACAGGGGTTGGTCTGGGGCCAACGTCCTGACTTTC. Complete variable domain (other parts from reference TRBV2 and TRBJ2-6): EPEVTQTPSHQVTQMGQEVILRCVPISNHLYFYWYRQILGQKVEFLVSFYNNEISEKSEIFDDQFSVERPDGSNFTLKIRSTKLEDSAMYFCASRTRDRGWSGANVLTFGAGSRLTVL.

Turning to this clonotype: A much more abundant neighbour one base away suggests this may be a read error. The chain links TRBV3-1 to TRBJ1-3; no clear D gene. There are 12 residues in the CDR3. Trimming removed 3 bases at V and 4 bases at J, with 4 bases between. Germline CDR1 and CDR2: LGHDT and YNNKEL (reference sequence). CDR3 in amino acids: CASSHAGNTIYF. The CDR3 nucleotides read TGTGCCAGCAGCCACGCCGGAAACACCATATATTTT. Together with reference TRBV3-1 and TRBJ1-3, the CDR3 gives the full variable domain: DTAVSQTPKYLVTQMGNDKSIKCEQNLGHDTMYWYKQDSKKFLKIMFSYNNKELIINETVPNRFSPKSPDKAHLNLHINSLELGDSAVYFCASSHAGNTIYFGEGSWLTVV.

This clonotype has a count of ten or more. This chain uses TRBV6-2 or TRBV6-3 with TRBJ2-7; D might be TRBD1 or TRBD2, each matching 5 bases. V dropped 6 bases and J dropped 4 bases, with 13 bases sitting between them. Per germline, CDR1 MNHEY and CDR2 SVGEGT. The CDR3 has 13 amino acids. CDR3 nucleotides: TGTGCCAGCAGCCCCGGGACGGAATACGAGCAGTACTTC. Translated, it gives CASSPGTEYEQYF.

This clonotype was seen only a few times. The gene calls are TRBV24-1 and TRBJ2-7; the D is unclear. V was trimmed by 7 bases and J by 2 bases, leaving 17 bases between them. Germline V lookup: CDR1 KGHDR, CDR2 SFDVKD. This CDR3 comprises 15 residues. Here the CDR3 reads CATSDRQRPTYEQYF. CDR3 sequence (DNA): TGTGCCACCAGCGATCGGCAGCGCCCTACCTACGAGCAGTACTTC.

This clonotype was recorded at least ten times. CDR3 sequence: CASWDRNEKLFF. CDR3 in DNA: TGTGCCAGCTGGGACAGAAATGAAAAACTGTTTTTT. V and J are TRBV18 and TRBJ1-4; 7 bases align to TRBD1. CDR1 is KGHSH and CDR2 is LQKENI in the germline V gene. The CDR3 is 12 residues long. The junction had 1 base not matched to a gene; V was cut back by 7 bases and J by 5 bases.

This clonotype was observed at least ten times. The CDR3 is CASRAPGPQETQYF. CDR3 in DNA: TGTGCCAGCAGGGCCCCGGGACCGCAAGAGACCCAGTACTTC. The chain carries TRBV7-9 and TRBJ2-5, with D possibly being TRBD1 or TRBD2 (5 bases each). This CDR3 spans 14 amino acids. V was shortened by 6 bases and J by 2 bases, with 13 bases between the two germline ends. Germline V gives CDR1 SEHNR, CDR2 FQNEAQ (reference sequence). Full variable domain (outside the CDR3, taken from reference TRBV7-9 and TRBJ2-5): DTGVSQNPRHKITKRGQNVTFRCDPISEHNRLYWYRQTLGQGPEFLTYFQNEAQLEKSRLLSDRFSAERPKGSFSTLEIQRTEQGDSAMYLCASRAPGPQETQYFGPGTRLLVL.

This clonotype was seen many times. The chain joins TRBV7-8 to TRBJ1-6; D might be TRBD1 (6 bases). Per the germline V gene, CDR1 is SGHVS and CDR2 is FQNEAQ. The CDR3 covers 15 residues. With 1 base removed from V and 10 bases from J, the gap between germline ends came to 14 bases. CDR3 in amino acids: CASSLDEQGTSPLHF. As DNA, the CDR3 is TGTGCCAGCAGCTTAGATGAACAGGGAACATCACCCCTCCACTTT.

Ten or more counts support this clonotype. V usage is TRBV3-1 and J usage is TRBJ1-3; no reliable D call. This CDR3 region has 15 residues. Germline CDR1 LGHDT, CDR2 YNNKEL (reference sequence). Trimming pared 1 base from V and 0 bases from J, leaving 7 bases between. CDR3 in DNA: TGTGCCAGCAGCCAAGGACGGACCTCTGGAAACACCATATATTTT. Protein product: CASSQGRTSGNTIYF.

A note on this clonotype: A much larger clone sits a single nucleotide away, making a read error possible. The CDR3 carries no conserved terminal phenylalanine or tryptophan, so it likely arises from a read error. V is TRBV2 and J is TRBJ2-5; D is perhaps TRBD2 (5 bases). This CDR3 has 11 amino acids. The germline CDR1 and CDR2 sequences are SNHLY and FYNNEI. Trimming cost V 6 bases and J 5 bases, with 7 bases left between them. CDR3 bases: TGTGCCAGCAGACGGGGTGAGACCCAGTACCTC. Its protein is CASRRGETQYL.

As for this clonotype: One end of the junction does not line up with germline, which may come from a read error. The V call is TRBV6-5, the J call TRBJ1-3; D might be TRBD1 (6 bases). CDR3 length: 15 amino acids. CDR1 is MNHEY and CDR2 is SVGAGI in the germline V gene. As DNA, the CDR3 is TGTGCCAGCGGTTACCGGGCAGGGGCCGGAAACACCATATATTTT. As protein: CASGYRAGAGNTIYF.

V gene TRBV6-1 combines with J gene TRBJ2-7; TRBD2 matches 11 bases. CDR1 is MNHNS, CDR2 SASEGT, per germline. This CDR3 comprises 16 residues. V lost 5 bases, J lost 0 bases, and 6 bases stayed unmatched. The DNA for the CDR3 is TGTGCCAGCAGTACTCTAGCGGGAGGCCGCTCCTACGAGCAGTACTTC. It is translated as CASSTLAGGRSYEQYF.

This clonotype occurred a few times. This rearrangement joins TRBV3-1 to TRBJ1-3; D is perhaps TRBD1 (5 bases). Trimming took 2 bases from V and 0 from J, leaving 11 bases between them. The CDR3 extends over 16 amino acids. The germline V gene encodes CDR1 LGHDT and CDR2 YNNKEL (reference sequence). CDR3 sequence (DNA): TGTGCCAGCAGCCAAAGGCGGGGGAGCTCTGGAAACACCATATATTTT. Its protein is CASSQRRGSSGNTIYF.

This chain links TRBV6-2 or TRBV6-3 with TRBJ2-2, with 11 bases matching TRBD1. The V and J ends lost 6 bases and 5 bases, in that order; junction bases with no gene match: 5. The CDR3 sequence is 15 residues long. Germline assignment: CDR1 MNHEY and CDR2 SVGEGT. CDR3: CASRRTGGLTGELFF. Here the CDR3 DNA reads TGTGCCAGCAGGAGGACAGGGGGCCTTACCGGGGAGCTGTTTTTT.